This TCR beta chain derives from a study of shared clonotypes between healthy human individuals. Study-level background: Aged between 18 and 49, the donors were two women and three men. Three plates each covered CD4 naive and memory; CD8 naive two, CD8 memory one.

There were only Caucasian adults among the donors, and all lived in Nashville, Tennessee. Study-wide findings and caveats: Clonotypes not shared had lower generation probabilities than those common to all four donors.

Data came from immunoSEQ multiplex PCR; TCRdb stores just in-frame clones and leaves some out. The sample carries just over 2,000,000 clones, 95% recorded once. As regards this clone: The target antigen is unknown.

The CDR3 loop spans 15 amino acids. CDR1 and CDR2 from the germline V gene are SGHTA and FQGNSA. The V gene lost 2 bases and the J gene lost 2 bases, with 13 bases spanning the gap. The V gene is TRBV7-2, the J gene TRBJ2-7, with D perhaps given as TRBD1 or TRBD2 (5 bases each). The clonotype comes from a man aged 18 to 29 in good health. Sequences were obtained from naive CD4+ T cells sorted from blood. Subset defined: CD45RA+ positively selected. DNA for the CDR3: TGTGCCAGCAGCTTAAGGTACGGGGCCCCCTACGAGCAGTACTTC. This translates into CASSLRYGAPYEQYF. The variable domain in full, completed from reference TRBV7-2 and TRBJ2-7, reads GAGVSQSPSNKVTEKGKDVELRCDPISGHTALYWYRQSLGQGLEFLIYFQGNSAPDKSGLPSDRFSAERTGGSVSTLTIQRTQQEDSAVYLCASSLRYGAPYEQYFGPGTRLTVT.